One and the same sample provided the 26 T cell receptor beta chains below, sequenced in a study of blood T cell repertoires in COVID-19. Clones were read by immunoSEQ multiplex PCR, and TCRdb kept only the in-frame ones, dropping some. The sample holds some 200,000 clones, approximately 84% seen once. Sequenced sample: peripheral blood. The receptors here all came from a woman in her 30s who had recovered from COVID-19.

The rearrangement uses TRBV7-9 and TRBJ2-7; D is perhaps TRBD1 (6 bases). The germline V gene encodes CDR1 SEHNR and CDR2 FQNEAQ (reference sequence). The CDR3 covers 14 residues. V lost 5 bases and J 7 bases, leaving 18 bases between the germline ends. CDR3 DNA: TGTGCCAGCAGCGGACGGGGACAAGCGGAGGAGCAGTACTTC. Translating gives CASSGRGQAEEQYF.

The chain uses TRBV7-3 and TRBJ2-1; 9 positions match TRBD1. The CDR3 has 14 amino acids. The germline V gene has CDR1 SGHTA and CDR2 FQGTGA. Germline trimming cut 4 bases from V and 4 bases from J; bases unmatched to any gene: 2. The CDR3 spells CASSSGTGYNEQFF. The CDR3 region has the DNA TGTGCCAGCAGCTCCGGGACAGGGTACAATGAGCAGTTCTTC. Using reference TRBV7-3 and TRBJ2-1 for the parts outside the CDR3, the full variable domain is GAGVSQTPSNKVTEKGKYVELRCDPISGHTALYWYRQSLGQGPEFLIYFQGTGAADDSGLPNDRFFAVRPEGSVSTLKIQRTERGDSAVYLCASSSGTGYNEQFFGPGTRLTVL.

This chain uses TRBV21-1 with TRBJ1-3; the listed D gene, TRBD1, was not tested against the DNA. TRBV21-1 is deemed a pseudogene. The length of the CDR3 is 12 residues. The CDR3 bases are TGTGCTCTACAGGGCTCTGGAAACACCATATATTTT. This translates into CALQGSGNTIYF.

The V and J genes are TRBV19 and TRBJ2-1; 9 nucleotides line up with TRBD2. The germline gives CDR1 LNHDA, CDR2 SQIVND (reference sequence). This CDR3 is built from 14 residues. Trimming cost V 7 bases and J 4 bases; bases outside gene matches: 5. CDR3 nucleotide sequence: TGTGCCAGTAAGAGAGCGGGAGGTTACAATGAGCAGTTCTTC. Amino acids: CASKRAGGYNEQFF.

The chain uses TRBV11-2 and TRBJ2-3; D possibly corresponds to TRBD2 (5 bases). Trimming took 7 bases from V and 5 from J, leaving 10 bases between them. The germline CDR1 and CDR2 sequences are SGHAT and FQNNGV. The CDR3 consists of 12 residues. DNA of the CDR3: TGTGCCAGCACACGGGAAGGAGATACGCAGTATTTT. Its translation is CASTREGDTQYF.

This clone was counted between two and nine times. The rearrangement joins TRBV18 to TRBJ2-5, with 7 bases that match TRBD1. J lost 5 bases, V lost 0 bases, and 3 bases had no gene match. CDR3 size: 14 residues. CDR1 and CDR2 from the germline V gene are KGHSH and LQKENI. CDR3 DNA: TGTGCCAGCTCACCACCAGGGGGCCGGGAGACCCAGTACTTC. Protein sequence: CASSPPGGRETQYF.

The V gene is TRBV18, the J gene TRBJ1-1; D possibly corresponds to TRBD1 (6 bases). Germline CDR1 is KGHSH and CDR2 is LQKENI. This CDR3 has 14 residues. V lost 0 bases to trimming and J lost 3 bases, with 8 bases between them. The CDR3 region has the DNA TGTGCCAGCTCACCACCCCACAGGGACACTGAAGCTTTCTTT. Its protein product is CASSPPHRDTEAFF. The full variable domain, completed using reference TRBV18 and TRBJ1-1, is NAGVMQNPRHLVRRRGQEARLRCSPMKGHSHVYWYRQLPEEGLKFMVYLQKENIIDESGMPKERFSAEFPKEGPSILRIQQVVRGDSAAYFCASSPPHRDTEAFFGQGTRLTVV.

The CDR3 DNA reads TGCGCCAGCAGCTTGGGAGTGGGAGAAGGAGAGACCCAGTACTTC. This encodes CASSLGVGEGETQYF. The chain uses TRBV5-1 and TRBJ2-5; TRBD2 might be the D (5 bases). Germline CDR1 SGHRS, CDR2 YFSETQ. The V gene lost 0 bases and the J gene lost 4 bases, with 13 bases spanning the gap. CDR3 size: 15 residues. Combining the CDR3 with reference TRBV5-1 and TRBJ2-5 gives the whole variable domain KAGVTQTPRYLIKTRGQQVTLSCSPISGHRSVSWYQQTPGQGLQFLFEYFSETQRNKGNFPGRFSGRQFSNSRSEMNVSTLELGDSALYLCASSLGVGEGETQYFGPGTRLLVL.

This chain's CDR3 is CASSLTSGETQYF. CDR3 coding DNA: TGTGCCAGCAGCTTAACTAGCGGAGAGACCCAGTACTTC. The chain joins TRBV7-3 to TRBJ2-5, with D tentatively TRBD2 (6 bases). Germline loops: CDR1 SGHTA, CDR2 FQGTGA. The V end was cut by 0 bases, the J end by 4 bases, with 6 bases between. The CDR3 totals 13 residues.

J is TRBJ2-1 and V is TRBV11-2; D not resolved. Per the germline V gene, CDR1 is SGHAT and CDR2 is FQNNGV. Trimming removed 5 bases from V and 0 bases from J, with 5 bases in between. CDR3 length: 13 residues. The CDR3 is CASSTSSYNEQFF. For the CDR3, the DNA is TGTGCCAGCAGCACGAGCTCCTACAATGAGCAGTTCTTC.

This clone has just one count. The genes are TRBV29-1 and TRBJ2-5; tentatively, D is TRBD1 (5 bases). Germline V lookup: CDR1 SQVTM, CDR2 ANQGSEA. V lost 1 base and J lost 2, with 14 bases in between. The CDR3 is made up of 15 amino acids. CDR3 protein: CSVEVADREQETQYF. The CDR3 nucleotides read TGCAGCGTTGAAGTCGCCGACAGAGAACAAGAGACCCAGTACTTC.

The chain uses TRBV5-1 and TRBJ2-2; D is unresolved. This CDR3 contains 13 residues. Germline CDR1 SGHRS, CDR2 YFSETQ. V lost 2 bases and J lost 7, with 9 bases in between. This CDR3 reads CASSLAIDGELFF. The CDR3 DNA reads TGCGCCAGCAGCTTAGCCATCGACGGGGAGCTGTTTTTT. Full variable domain (remainder filled in from reference TRBV5-1 and TRBJ2-2): KAGVTQTPRYLIKTRGQQVTLSCSPISGHRSVSWYQQTPGQGLQFLFEYFSETQRNKGNFPGRFSGRQFSNSRSEMNVSTLELGDSALYLCASSLAIDGELFFGEGSRLTVL.

This clone was observed once. V usage is TRBV28 and J usage is TRBJ1-4; D is unresolved. The CDR3 runs 17 residues. Germline V gene sequence: CDR1 MDHEN, CDR2 SYDVKM. V lost 7 bases and J lost 7, with 25 bases in between. The CDR3 is CASNGRLGLVEGEKLFF. In DNA, the CDR3 is TGTGCCAGCAATGGGAGGCTAGGGCTGGTAGAAGGTGAAAAACTGTTTTTT.

The chain has TRBV28 and TRBJ1-2, with 12 positions matching TRBD1. The germline V gene encodes CDR1 MDHEN and CDR2 SYDVKM. The V gene end was trimmed by 3 bases and the J gene end by 0 bases; junction bases not matched to a gene: 14. The CDR3 extends over 20 amino acids. The CDR3 DNA reads as TGTGCCAGCAGTTTGGGGACAGGGGGCTACAATTCACTTACTAACTATGGCTACACCTTC. It yields the protein CASSLGTGGYNSLTNYGYTF.

The genes are TRBV5-1 and TRBJ2-7, with D possibly matching TRBD1 (5 bases). V was trimmed by 4 bases and J by 5 bases, leaving 13 bases between them. In germline, CDR1 is SGHRS, CDR2 YFSETQ. The CDR3 sequence is 13 residues long. The CDR3 here is CASSALGPHEQYF. The CDR3 coding sequence is TGCGCCAGCAGCGCCTTGGGGCCCCACGAGCAGTACTTC. Variable domain in full (rest from reference TRBV5-1 and TRBJ2-7): KAGVTQTPRYLIKTRGQQVTLSCSPISGHRSVSWYQQTPGQGLQFLFEYFSETQRNKGNFPGRFSGRQFSNSRSEMNVSTLELGDSALYLCASSALGPHEQYFGPGTRLTVT.

J is TRBJ1-6 and V is TRBV6-1; D ambiguous. The CDR3 is 14 amino acids. Trimming shortened V by 3 bases and J by 6 bases, and 9 bases separated the two germline ends. Germline V gives CDR1 MNHNS, CDR2 SASEGT. The CDR3 DNA reads TGTGCCAGCAGTGAGTTAGGAGCTAATTCACCCCTCCACTTT. This translates into CASSELGANSPLHF.

The chain has TRBV28 and TRBJ2-3; the match to TRBD2 covers 9 bases. The junction had 6 bases not matched to a gene; V was cut back by 7 bases and J by 1 base. Germline V gives CDR1 MDHEN, CDR2 SYDVKM. This CDR3 spans 15 amino acids. In DNA, the CDR3 is TGTGCCAGCACCGCCTCTAGCGGGGGCACAGATACGCAGTATTTT. It is translated as CASTASSGGTDTQYF.

This clone was counted only a few times. This chain joins TRBV10-3 and TRBJ2-2, with 10 bases aligning to TRBD2. V shed 8 bases and J 4 bases; nucleotides not matched to a gene: 31. The CDR3 loop spans 23 amino acids. Germline V gene data show CDR1 as ENHRY and CDR2 as SYGVKD. CDR3 residues: CAIPTGTDTTSGTRRKVTGELFF. The CDR3, as DNA: TGTGCCATCCCGACCGGGACCGATACAACTAGCGGGACCAGGAGGAAGGTCACCGGGGAGCTGTTTTTT.

CDR3 sequence (DNA): TGTGCCAGCAGTTTATCAGGCGTAGGGGCGCCGCCCTACGAGCAGTACTTC. Amino acid sequence: CASSLSGVGAPPYEQYF. The J gene is TRBJ2-7, the V gene TRBV27; D might be TRBD1 (5 bases). Trimming pared 0 bases from V and 2 bases from J, leaving 17 bases between. There are 17 residues in the CDR3. Germline V gene lookup returns CDR1 MNHEY and CDR2 SMNVEV (reference sequence).

The gene calls are TRBV9 and TRBJ1-2, with D unclear. CDR3 length: 14 residues. The germline V and J ends were trimmed by 7 bases and 2 bases, with 15 bases remaining between them. Germline CDR1 SGDLS, CDR2 YYNGEE. Written as DNA, the CDR3 is TGTGCCAGCCATGAAATTGGGAGGAACTATGGCTACACCTTC. It encodes CASHEIGRNYGYTF.

This clone was seen a handful of times. Other DNA sequences of this sample code for an identical CDR3. This chain connects TRBV9 to TRBJ2-7, with 8 bases fitting TRBD2. The V segment lost 1 base and the J segment 5 bases; nucleotides outside the gene matches: 5. The CDR3 totals 14 residues. CDR1 and CDR2 (germline): SGDLS, YYNGEE. CDR3 loop: CASSVTSGSDEQYF. The CDR3 nucleotides are TGTGCCAGCAGCGTAACCAGCGGGAGCGACGAGCAGTACTTC.

The gene calls are TRBV6-5 and TRBJ1-2, with D uncertain. With 2 bases removed from V and 0 bases from J, the gap between germline ends came to 10 bases. CDR1 and CDR2 (germline): MNHEY, SVGAGI. This CDR3 is 15 amino acids long. The CDR3 coding sequence is TGTGCCAGCAGTTACGGGCGGGGAGCTAACTATGGCTACACCTTC. This translates into CASSYGRGANYGYTF.

The chain couples TRBV9 to TRBJ2-7; 9 bases match TRBD2. CDR1 SGDLS and CDR2 YYNGEE come from the germline V gene. CDR3 length: 14 amino acids. Unmatched junction bases numbered 3, after V lost 5 bases and J lost 0 bases. CDR3 loop: CASSSSGSSYEQYF. CDR3 coding DNA: TGTGCCAGCAGTAGTAGCGGGAGCTCCTACGAGCAGTACTTC.

V gene TRBV6-4 combines with J gene TRBJ2-1, with a possible D match to TRBD2 (7 bases). The germline V and J ends were trimmed by 3 bases and 8 bases, with 11 bases remaining between them. This CDR3 spans 13 amino acids. In germline, CDR1 is MRHNA, CDR2 SNTAGT. The CDR3 spells CASSERGGDEQFF. CDR3 in DNA: TGTGCCAGCAGTGAGAGGGGGGGTGATGAGCAGTTCTTC.

This chain connects TRBV5-5 to TRBJ2-5, with TRBD1 matching over 11 bases. Germline loops: CDR1 SGHKS, CDR2 YYEKEE (reference sequence). The CDR3 runs to 15 residues. With 4 bases clipped from V and 5 bases from J, the junction kept 7 bases outside the gene matches. Here the CDR3 DNA reads TGTGCCAGCAGCGCGGAAGGACAGGGGGCTGAGACCCAGTACTTC. Translation: CASSAEGQGAETQYF.

The chain has TRBV20-1 and TRBJ2-6; 8 bases line up with TRBD2. The germline CDR1 and CDR2 sequences are DFQATT and SNEGSKA (reference sequence). The CDR3 covers 17 residues. Trimming removed 3 bases from V and 2 bases from J; junction bases left unmatched: 9. Here the CDR3 DNA reads TGCAGTGCTAGTGATCAGCGGGAGTTCCCTGGGGCCAACGTCCTGACTTTC. The encoded protein is CSASDQREFPGANVLTF.